Listed here are 18 T cell receptor beta chains from one sample, sequenced in a study of blood T cells in healthy people across ages. Together with a sample-barcoded 5' primer, a J-beta primer mix was included in a second PCR lasting roughly 6 to 12 cycles. MiXCR, applied by TCRdb to the 5' RACE reads, yields one record per CDR3 protein. Altogether about 640,000 distinct CDR3 sequences are present, under 70% being singletons, with the ten largest covering 30% to 40%. Sequencing was carried out using blood. All receptors derive from a man aged 55 to 70 in good health.

The CDR3 reads CASSKNQREQFF. The DNA of the CDR3 is TGTGCCAGCAGTAAGAATCAAAGAGAGCAGTTCTTC. J is TRBJ2-1 and V is TRBV6-1; D is unclear. The V and J ends lost 5 bases and 10 bases respectively, with 12 bases between them. The CDR3 covers 12 residues. Germline V gene lookup returns CDR1 MNHNS and CDR2 SASEGT.

The table lists this clonotype with a few counts. The genes are TRBV29-1 and TRBJ2-1, with a tentative D call TRBD2 (6 bases). The germline V gene encodes CDR1 SQVTM and CDR2 ANQGSEA. V dropped 1 base and J dropped 7 bases, with 17 bases sitting between them. The CDR3 contains 15 residues. In nucleotides, the CDR3 is TGCAGCGTTGAAGGACGACTTCTAGCGCGGAATGAGCAGTTCTTC. Its translation: CSVEGRLLARNEQFF.

This chain links TRBV28 with TRBJ2-1; D is tentatively TRBD1 or TRBD2 (5 bases each). The germline gives CDR1 MDHEN, CDR2 SYDVKM. The V gene lost 2 bases and the J gene lost 2 bases, with 10 bases spanning the gap. The CDR3 has 15 amino acids. The CDR3 sequence is CASSLVGTAYNEQFF. The CDR3 nucleotides read TGTGCCAGCAGTTTAGTGGGGACCGCCTACAATGAGCAGTTCTTC.

The gene calls are TRBV20-1 and TRBJ2-7; D may be TRBD2 (6 bases). Trimming took 5 bases from V and 7 from J, leaving 15 bases between them. There are 12 residues in the CDR3. From germline, CDR1 is DFQATT and CDR2 SNEGSKA (reference sequence). The DNA for the CDR3 is TGCAGTGCTCGAGCGGGCGGAAGGGAGCAGTACTTC. Translating it yields CSARAGGREQYF.

The chain combines TRBV7-8 with TRBJ2-4; 9 nucleotides agree with TRBD1. The DNA end is a closer match to TRBJ2-7, so the J assignment may be wrong. CDR1 and CDR2 from the germline V gene are SGHVS and FQNEAQ. The CDR3 runs to 16 residues. DNA of the CDR3: TGTGCCAGCAGCGGACAACCGGGACAGGGTACCTACGAGCAGTACTTC. Its translation: CASSGQPGQGTYEQYF.

This sequence joins TRBV18 and TRBJ2-3; 7 nucleotides match TRBD1. Germline CDR1 and CDR2: KGHSH and LQKENI. The CDR3 has 15 amino acids. With 3 bases clipped from V and 0 bases from J, the junction kept 3 bases outside the gene matches. The CDR3 DNA follows: TGTGCCAGCTCACCCAACAGGGGCAGCACAGATACGCAGTATTTT. This gives the protein CASSPNRGSTDTQYF.

The V call is TRBV6-5, the J call TRBJ1-2; 10 bases match TRBD1. The CDR3 totals 14 residues. Germline V gives CDR1 MNHEY, CDR2 SVGAGI. V lost 7 bases, J lost 2 bases, and 4 bases stayed unmatched. The CDR3 bases are TGTGCCAGCAATCCGGACAGGGGGAACTATGGCTACACCTTC. Protein product: CASNPDRGNYGYTF.

Worth noting for this clonotype: The junction departs from germline at one end; a sequencing error may be responsible. The gene calls are TRBV7-9 and TRBJ1-4; no reliable D call. This CDR3 contains 14 residues. Germline CDR1 reads SEHNR; CDR2 reads FQNEAQ (reference sequence). CDR3 protein: CASSLAAGNGKLFF. The CDR3 DNA follows: TGTGCCAGCAGCTTAGCGGCCGGAAATGGAAAACTGTTTTTT.

This clonotype was detected only a few times. V usage is TRBV5-1 and J usage is TRBJ2-7; 7 bases map to TRBD2. Germline CDR1 reads SGHRS; CDR2 reads YFSETQ. CDR3 length: 17 amino acids. V shed 0 bases, J shed 6 bases, and the junction held 15 bases outside the gene matches. The DNA of the CDR3 is TGCGCCAGCAGCTTGGGGAACCAGCGGGGATGGGCCCTCGAGCAGTACTTC. Translation: CASSLGNQRGWALEQYF.

The V gene is TRBV29-1, the J gene TRBJ1-1, with TRBD1 matching over 7 bases. Trimming removed 6 bases from V and 4 bases from J; junction bases left unmatched: 11. This CDR3 contains 14 residues. The V gene's germline CDR1 is SQVTM and CDR2 ANQGSEA. The CDR3 DNA follows: TGCAGCGTGGGTAACAGGGGTTGGGGCACTGAAGCTTTCTTT. This translates into CSVGNRGWGTEAFF.

This clonotype appeared many times. The V gene is TRBV29-1, the J gene TRBJ2-5; TRBD2 agrees at 9 bases. The CDR3 has 17 amino acids. The germline CDR1 and CDR2 sequences are SQVTM and ANQGSEA. Trimming removed 7 bases from V and 5 bases from J; junction bases left unmatched: 20. CDR3: CSAMGDGIAGVGETQYF. In DNA form, the CDR3 reads TGCAGCGCTATGGGGGATGGGATAGCGGGGGTAGGGGAGACCCAGTACTTC.

The chain is built from TRBV7-2 and TRBJ2-2; a possible D gene is TRBD2 (6 bases). V dropped 2 bases and J dropped 7 bases, with 14 bases sitting between them. Germline V gene lookup returns CDR1 SGHTA and CDR2 FQGNSA. The CDR3 has 15 amino acids. The CDR3 region is CASSLFTSPIGELFF. The CDR3 DNA reads TGTGCCAGCAGCTTATTTACTAGCCCCATCGGGGAGCTGTTTTTT.

The rearrangement links TRBV4-2 to TRBJ2-5; TRBD2 matches 12 bases. From germline, CDR1 is LGHNA and CDR2 YNFKEQ. The CDR3 loop spans 17 amino acids. J gave up 11 bases and V 0 bases, and 13 bases lay outside the gene matches. CDR3 in DNA: TGTGCCAGCAGCCAAGATCCCCTAGCGGGGGGGCGTAGTGAGCAGTACTTC. Its protein is CASSQDPLAGGRSEQYF.

This clonotype has just a few counts. V gene TRBV24-1 combines with J gene TRBJ2-1, with D tentatively TRBD1 or TRBD2 (6 bases each). The CDR3 loop spans 15 amino acids. Trimming pared 4 bases from V and 2 bases from J, leaving 11 bases between. The germline CDR1 and CDR2 sequences are KGHDR and SFDVKD. The CDR3 sequence is CATSDRRGPYNEQFF. CDR3 in DNA: TGTGCCACCAGTGACCGACGGGGGCCCTACAATGAGCAGTTCTTC.

This clonotype appeared a few times. The chain has TRBV29-1 and TRBJ1-1; 12 bases agree with TRBD1. The CDR3 runs to 15 residues. Losses at the gene ends were 6 bases for V and 5 bases for J; bases not matched to a gene: 10. Germline CDR1 and CDR2: SQVTM and ANQGSEA. CDR3 sequence reads: CSVAGTGGSRTEAFF. Written as DNA, the CDR3 is TGCAGCGTGGCAGGGACAGGGGGCTCGAGGACTGAAGCTTTCTTT.

The chain employs TRBV27 and TRBJ1-2, with TRBD1 matching 9 bases. This CDR3 region has 16 residues. CDR1 is MNHEY and CDR2 is SMNVEV in the germline V gene (reference sequence). Losses at the gene ends were 6 bases for V and 2 bases for J; bases not matched to a gene: 10. CDR3 protein: CASRGELDRGNYGYTF. CDR3 in DNA: TGTGCCAGCAGGGGGGAATTGGACAGGGGAAACTATGGCTACACCTTC.

The chain joins TRBV4-2 to TRBJ2-1; 7 bases agree with TRBD1. CDR1 and CDR2 (germline): LGHNA, YNFKEQ. V lost 0 bases and J lost 7; bases outside the gene matches: 9. This CDR3 spans 16 amino acids. This CDR3 reads CASSQDYRGMLNEQFF. The DNA of the CDR3 is TGTGCCAGCAGCCAAGACTACAGGGGAATGTTGAATGAGCAGTTCTTC.

This chain connects TRBV9 to TRBJ2-7, with unresolved D. The CDR3 spans 14 residues. V was clipped by 3 bases and J by 0 bases, with 10 bases between them. The V gene's germline CDR1 is SGDLS and CDR2 YYNGEE. The CDR3 nucleotides are TGTGCCAGCAGCGCCAGATTTTTCTCCTACGAGCAGTACTTC. Translated: CASSARFFSYEQYF.